This T cell receptor (beta chain) was identified in a study of T-cell memory formation after mild COVID-19. Study in general: TCR clusters were mostly donor specific. Study-wide points: The finding that pre-infection memory included some responding clones suggested that cross-reactive memory joined. Contracting CD4+ clones lay largely in CM and EM, with CD8+ ones residing in EMRA. Still unconfirmed is whether the second-wave clones peaking on day 37 recognized SARS-CoV-2.

Germline-derived CDR1 and CDR2 are SGHRS and YFSETQ. Trimming took off 0 bases at V and 7 bases at J, with 13 bases between the two ends. This CDR3 comprises 15 residues. Via MiXCR, TCRdb re-called the 5' RACE reads, giving one row per CDR3 protein. This table has about 300,000 distinct CDR3 sequences, roughly 19% appearing once. This clonotype has more than one count but fewer than ten. The antigen remains undetermined. The receptor comes from a young man who had mild COVID-19 (a few samples of this study predate the infection). Cell type and time point are not known. The material sequenced was PBMCs or a T cell subset sorted from them (not recorded which). This sequence joins TRBV5-1 and TRBJ1-4; D is uncertain. CDR3 DNA sequence: TGCGCCAGCAGCTTGGGTCGTGGGCCTGGTGAAAAACTGTTTTTT. It specifies CASSLGRGPGEKLFF.